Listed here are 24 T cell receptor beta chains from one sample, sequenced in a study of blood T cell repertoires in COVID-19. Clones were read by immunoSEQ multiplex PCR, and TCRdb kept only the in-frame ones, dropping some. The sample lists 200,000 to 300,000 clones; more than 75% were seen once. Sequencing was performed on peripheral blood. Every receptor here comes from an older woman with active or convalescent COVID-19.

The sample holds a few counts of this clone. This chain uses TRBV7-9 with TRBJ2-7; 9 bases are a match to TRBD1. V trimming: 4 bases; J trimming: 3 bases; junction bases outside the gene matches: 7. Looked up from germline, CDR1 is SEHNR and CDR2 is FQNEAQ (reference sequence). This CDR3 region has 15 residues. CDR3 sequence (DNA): TGTGCCAGCAGCTCCCGGACAGGGGCGGACTACGAGCAGTACTTC. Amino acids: CASSSRTGADYEQYF.

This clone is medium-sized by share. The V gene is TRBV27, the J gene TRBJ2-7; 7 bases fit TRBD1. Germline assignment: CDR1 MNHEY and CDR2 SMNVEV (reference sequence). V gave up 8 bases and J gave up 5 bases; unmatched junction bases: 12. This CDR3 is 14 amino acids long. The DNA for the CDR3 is TGTGCCAGCGGGTTTTCAGACAGGGCGCACGAGCAGTACTTC. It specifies CASGFSDRAHEQYF.

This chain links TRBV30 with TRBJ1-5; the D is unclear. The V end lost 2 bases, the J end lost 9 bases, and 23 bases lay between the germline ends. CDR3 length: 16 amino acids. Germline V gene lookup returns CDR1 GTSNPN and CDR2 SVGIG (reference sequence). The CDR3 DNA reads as TGTGCCTGGAGTCCCACAACGGCCACCCGGGAGGGGCCCCAGCATTTT. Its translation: CAWSPTTATREGPQHF.

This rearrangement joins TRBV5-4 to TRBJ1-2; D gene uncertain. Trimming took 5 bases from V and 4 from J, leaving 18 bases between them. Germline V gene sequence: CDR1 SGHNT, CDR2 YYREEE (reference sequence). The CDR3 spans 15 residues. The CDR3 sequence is CASRLYASGGYGYTF. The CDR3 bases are TGTGCCAGCAGGCTCTACGCCTCCGGAGGCTATGGCTACACCTTC.

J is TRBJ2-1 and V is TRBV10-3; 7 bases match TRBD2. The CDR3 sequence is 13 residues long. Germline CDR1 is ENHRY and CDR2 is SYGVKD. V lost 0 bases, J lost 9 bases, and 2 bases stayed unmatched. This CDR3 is CAISESTGGEQFF. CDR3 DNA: TGTGCCATCAGTGAGTCAACGGGGGGTGAGCAGTTCTTC.

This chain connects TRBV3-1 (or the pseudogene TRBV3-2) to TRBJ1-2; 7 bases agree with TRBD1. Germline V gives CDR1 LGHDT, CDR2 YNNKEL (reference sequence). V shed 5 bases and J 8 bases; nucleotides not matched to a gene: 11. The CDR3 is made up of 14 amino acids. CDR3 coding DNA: TGTGCCAGCAGCAACAGGGGCAAGACGACGGGCTACACCTTC. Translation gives CASSNRGKTTGYTF.

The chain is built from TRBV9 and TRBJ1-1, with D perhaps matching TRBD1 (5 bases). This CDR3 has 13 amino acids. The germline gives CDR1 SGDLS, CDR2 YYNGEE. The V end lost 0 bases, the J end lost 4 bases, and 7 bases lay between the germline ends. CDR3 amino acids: CASSVETVTEAFF. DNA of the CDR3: TGTGCCAGCAGCGTAGAGACAGTCACTGAAGCTTTCTTT.

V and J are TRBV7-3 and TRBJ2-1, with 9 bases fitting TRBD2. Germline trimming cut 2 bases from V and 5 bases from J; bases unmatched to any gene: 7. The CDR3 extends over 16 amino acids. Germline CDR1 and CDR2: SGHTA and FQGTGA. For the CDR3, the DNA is TGTGCCAGCAGCTTACGCCAAGCGGGGGGAGACAATGAGCAGTTCTTC. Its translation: CASSLRQAGGDNEQFF.

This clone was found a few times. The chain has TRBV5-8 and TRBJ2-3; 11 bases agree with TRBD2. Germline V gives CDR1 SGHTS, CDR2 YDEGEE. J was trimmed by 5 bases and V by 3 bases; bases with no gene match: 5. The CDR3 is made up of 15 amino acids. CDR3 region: CASSSGTSGKDTQYF. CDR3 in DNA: TGTGCCAGCAGCTCCGGGACTAGCGGCAAAGATACGCAGTATTTT. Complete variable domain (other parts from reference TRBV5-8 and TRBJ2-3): EAGVTQSPTHLIKTRGQQATLRCSPISGHTSVYWYQQALGLGLQFLLWYDEGEERNRGNFPPRFSGRQFPNYSSELNVNALELEDSALYLCASSSGTSGKDTQYFGPGTRLTVL.

The CDR3 DNA is TGTGCCAGCAGCTTAGAATACGGGACCTACAATGAGCAGTTCTTC. Translating gives CASSLEYGTYNEQFF. This chain links TRBV7-2 with TRBJ2-1, with a weak D call TRBD2 (5 bases). The CDR3 runs to 15 residues. Trimming shortened V by 1 base and J by 2 bases, and 9 bases separated the two germline ends. Germline values: CDR1 SGHTA, CDR2 FQGNSA.

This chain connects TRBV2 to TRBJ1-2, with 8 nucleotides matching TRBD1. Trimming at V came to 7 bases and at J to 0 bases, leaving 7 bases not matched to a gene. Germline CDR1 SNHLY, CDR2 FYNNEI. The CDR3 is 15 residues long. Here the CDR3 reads CASTTTGGANYGYTF. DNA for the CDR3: TGTGCCAGCACAACCACAGGGGGGGCTAACTATGGCTACACCTTC.

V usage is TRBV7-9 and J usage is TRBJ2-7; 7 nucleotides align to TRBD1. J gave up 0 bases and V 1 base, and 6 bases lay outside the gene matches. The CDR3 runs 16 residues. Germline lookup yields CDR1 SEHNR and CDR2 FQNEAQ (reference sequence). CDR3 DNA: TGTGCCAGCAGCTTAGTTCCCGCAGGGGGCTCCTACGAGCAGTACTTC. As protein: CASSLVPAGGSYEQYF.

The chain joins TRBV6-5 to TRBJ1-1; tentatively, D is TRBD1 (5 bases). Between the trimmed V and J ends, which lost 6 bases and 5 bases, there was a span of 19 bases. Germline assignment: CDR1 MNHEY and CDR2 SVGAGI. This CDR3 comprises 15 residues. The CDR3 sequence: CASRIITRGGTEAFF. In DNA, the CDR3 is TGTGCCAGCAGGATCATAACAAGGGGCGGAACTGAAGCTTTCTTT.

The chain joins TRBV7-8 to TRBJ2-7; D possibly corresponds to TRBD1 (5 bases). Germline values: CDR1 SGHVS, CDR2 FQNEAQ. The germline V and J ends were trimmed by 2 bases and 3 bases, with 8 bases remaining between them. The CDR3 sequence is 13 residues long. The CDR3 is CASSLTGIYEQYF. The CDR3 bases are TGTGCCAGCAGCTTAACAGGTATCTACGAGCAGTACTTC.

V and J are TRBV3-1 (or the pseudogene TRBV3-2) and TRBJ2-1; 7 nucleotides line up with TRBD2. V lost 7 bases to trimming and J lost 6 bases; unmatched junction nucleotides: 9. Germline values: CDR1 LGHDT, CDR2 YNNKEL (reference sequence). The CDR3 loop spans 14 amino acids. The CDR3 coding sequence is TGTGCCAGCACCCGGACGACTAGCAGCAATGAGCAGTTCTTC. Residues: CASTRTTSSNEQFF.

The CDR3 sequence: CAISESGQGFQPQHF. The DNA for the CDR3 is TGTGCCATCAGTGAGTCCGGACAGGGGTTCCAGCCCCAGCATTTT. The V gene is TRBV10-3, the J gene TRBJ1-5; 9 bases align to TRBD1. There are 15 residues in the CDR3. Germline V gene lookup returns CDR1 ENHRY and CDR2 SYGVKD. V was pared by 0 bases and J by 7 bases, with 4 bases of the junction left unmatched.

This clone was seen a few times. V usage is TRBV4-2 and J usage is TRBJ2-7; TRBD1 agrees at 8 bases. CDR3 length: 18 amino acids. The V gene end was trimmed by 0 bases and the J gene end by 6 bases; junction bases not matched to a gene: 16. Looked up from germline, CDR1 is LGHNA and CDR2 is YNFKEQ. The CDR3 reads CASSQDRGQGAHPCEQYF. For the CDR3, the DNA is TGTGCCAGCAGCCAAGATAGGGGGCAGGGGGCGCACCCTTGCGAGCAGTACTTC.

CDR3 nucleotide sequence: TGTGCCTGGAGCGGTCAGGGTAACGAGCAGTACTTC. Translated, it gives CAWSGQGNEQYF. The chain links TRBV30 to TRBJ2-7, with TRBD1 as a possible D gene (5 bases). The CDR3 sequence is 12 residues long. The V end was cut by 3 bases, the J end by 5 bases, with 11 bases between. Germline CDR1 GTSNPN, CDR2 SVGIG (reference sequence). The variable domain in full, completed from reference TRBV30 and TRBJ2-7, reads SQTIHQWPATLVQPVGSPLSLECTVEGTSNPNLYWYRQAAGRGLQLLFYSVGIGQISSEVPQNLSASRPQDRQFILSSKKLLLSDSGFYLCAWSGQGNEQYFGPGTRLTVT.

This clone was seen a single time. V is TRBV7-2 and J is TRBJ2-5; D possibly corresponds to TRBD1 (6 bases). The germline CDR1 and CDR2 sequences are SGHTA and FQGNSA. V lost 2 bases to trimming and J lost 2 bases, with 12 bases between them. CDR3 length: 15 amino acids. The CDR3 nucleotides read TGTGCCAGCAGCTTATTTGGACAGATACAAGAGACCCAGTACTTC. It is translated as CASSLFGQIQETQYF. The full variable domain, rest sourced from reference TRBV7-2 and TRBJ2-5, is GAGVSQSPSNKVTEKGKDVELRCDPISGHTALYWYRQSLGQGLEFLIYFQGNSAPDKSGLPSDRFSAERTGGSVSTLTIQRTQQEDSAVYLCASSLFGQIQETQYFGPGTRLLVL.

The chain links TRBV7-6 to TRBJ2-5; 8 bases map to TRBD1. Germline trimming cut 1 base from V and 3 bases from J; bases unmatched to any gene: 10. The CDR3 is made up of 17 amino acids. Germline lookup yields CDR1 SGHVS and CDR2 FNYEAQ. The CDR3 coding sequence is TGTGCCAGCAGCTTAGGGACAGGGTGGGAAATAGAAGAGACCCAGTACTTC. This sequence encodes CASSLGTGWEIEETQYF.

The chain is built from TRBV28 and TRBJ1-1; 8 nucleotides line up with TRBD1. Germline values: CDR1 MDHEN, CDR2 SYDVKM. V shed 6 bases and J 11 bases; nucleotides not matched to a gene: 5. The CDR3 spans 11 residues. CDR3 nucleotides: TGTGCCAGCAGCGACAGGGGTCGGGCTTTCTTT. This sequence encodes CASSDRGRAFF.

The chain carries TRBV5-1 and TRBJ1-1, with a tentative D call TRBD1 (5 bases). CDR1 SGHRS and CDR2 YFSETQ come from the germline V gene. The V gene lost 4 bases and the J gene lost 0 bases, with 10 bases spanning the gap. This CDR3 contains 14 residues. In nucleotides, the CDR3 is TGCGCCAGCAGCGAGTCAGGGCTGAACACTGAAGCTTTCTTT. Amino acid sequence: CASSESGLNTEAFF.

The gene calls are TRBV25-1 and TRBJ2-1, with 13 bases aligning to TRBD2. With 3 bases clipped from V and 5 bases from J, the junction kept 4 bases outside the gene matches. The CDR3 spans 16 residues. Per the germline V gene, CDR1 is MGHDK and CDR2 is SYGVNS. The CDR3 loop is CASSDRLAGGHNEQFF. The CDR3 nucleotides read TGTGCCAGCAGTGACCGACTAGCGGGGGGTCACAATGAGCAGTTCTTC.

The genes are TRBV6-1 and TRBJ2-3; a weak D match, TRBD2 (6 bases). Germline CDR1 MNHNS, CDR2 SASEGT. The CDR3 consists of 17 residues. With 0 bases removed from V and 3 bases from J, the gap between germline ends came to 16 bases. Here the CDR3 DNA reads TGTGCCAGCAGTGAAGCTGGCTTTGGGGGGAGGACAGATACGCAGTATTTT. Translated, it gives CASSEAGFGGRTDTQYF.